Listed below are T cell receptor beta chains from one sample, sequenced in a study of T cell responses to AZD1222 COVID-19 vaccine. Data came from immunoSEQ multiplex PCR; TCRdb stores just in-frame clones and leaves some out. The sample includes approximately 120,000 clones, roughly nine tenths seen only once; the top ten take roughly 4.5%. The sample was peripheral blood, taken on day 0 of AZD1222 vaccination. All receptors come from an adult in good health. CDR3s include the opening cysteine and the closing phenylalanine or tryptophan. Fields, in order: D gene, J gene, V gene, clone size, CDR3 DNA, CDR3 protein. D genes are given only for firm matches. Clone size, where shown, is once, few, many, or a class for clones that have expanded.

. | TRBJ1-5 | TRBV23-1 | . | TGCGCCAGCAGTTCCCCCACCTGGATTACGGCAGCCCAGCATTTT | CASSSPTWITAAQHF
TRBD2 | TRBJ2-2 | TRBV6-5 | . | TGTGCCAGCAGGCTCAGCGGGGAGAACACCGGGGAGCTGTTTTTT | CASRLSGENTGELFF
. | TRBJ2-6 | TRBV10-2 | once | TGCGCCAGCAGTGAGTCATTAGGGGTCTCTGGGGCCAACGTCCTGACTTTC | CASSESLGVSGANVLTF
TRBD1 | TRBJ2-7 | TRBV28 | . | TGTGCCAGCAGCAGACTTCGGACAGGCGGCGAGCAGTACTTC | CASSRLRTGGEQYF
. | TRBJ2-7 | TRBV3-1/TRBV3-2 | . | TGTGCCAGCAGCCAAGTAACTAGCTTCGAGCAGTACTTC | CASSQVTSFEQYF
. | TRBJ2-5 | TRBV5-4 | . | TGTGCCAGCAGCTTGGCAGGGATAGGAAGGACCCAGTACTTC | CASSLAGIGRTQYF
TRBD1 | TRBJ2-5 | TRBV19 | . | TGTGCCAGTAGCCAGGACAGGGGAGAGACCCAGTACTTC | CASSQDRGETQYF
TRBD1 | TRBJ2-7 | TRBV18 | . | TGTGCCAGCTCAGACCGGGACAGCGCACTCTACGAGCAGTACTTC | CASSDRDSALYEQYF
TRBD1 | TRBJ1-4 | TRBV6-2/TRBV6-3 | once | TGTGCCAGCAGTTACGGACAGGGAAAGGAAAAACTGTTTTTT | CASSYGQGKEKLFF
TRBD1 | TRBJ2-1 | TRBV7-2 | . | TGTGCCAGCAGCTGGACAGGCTCCTACAATGAGCAGTTCTTC | CASSWTGSYNEQFF
. | TRBJ1-2 | TRBV18 | . | TGTGCCAGCTCACCAAGGGACCCTCGATCCCCCTATGGCTACACCTTC | CASSPRDPRSPYGYTF
TRBD2 | TRBJ2-1 | TRBV28 | . | TGTGCCAGCATAAGCGGGGGGGCCGCCTACAATGAGCAGTTCTTC | CASISGGAAYNEQFF
. | TRBJ1-1 | TRBV5-6 | . | TGTGCCAGCAGCTGGCTTAGGGTAGACACTGAAGCTTTCTTT | CASSWLRVDTEAFF
. | TRBJ1-1 | TRBV7-2 | . | TGTGCCAGCAGCGGTAGGGTAGGGAACACTGAAGCTTTCTTT | CASSGRVGNTEAFF
. | TRBJ2-7 | TRBV5-1 | once | TGCGCCAGCAGCTTGACGTTATCCTCCTACGAGCAGTACTTC | CASSLTLSSYEQYF
. | TRBJ2-1 | TRBV18 | . | TGTGCCAGCTCACGGACCCCCACCACCTACAATGAGCAGTTCTTC | CASSRTPTTYNEQFF
TRBD1 | TRBJ1-2 | TRBV5-4 | . | TGTGCCAGCAGCGGCGGACAGGGCCCCTATGGCTACACCTTC | CASSGGQGPYGYTF
TRBD1 | TRBJ2-3 | TRBV5-1 | . | TGCGCCAGCAGTCAAGGACAGGGGGCAGATACGCAGTATTTT | CASSQGQGADTQYF
. | TRBJ2-5 | TRBV14 | . | TGTGCCAGCAGCCCATCCATAAACCGCCAAGAGACCCAGTACTTC | CASSPSINRQETQYF
. | TRBJ1-2 | TRBV4-1 | . | TGCGCCAGCAGCGGGGCCAACTATGGCTACACCTTC | CASSGANYGYTF
. | TRBJ1-5 | TRBV7-2 | . | TGTGCCAGCAGCTCCACTTATAGCAATCAGCCCCAGCATTTT | CASSSTYSNQPQHF
. | TRBJ1-3 | TRBV7-9 | once | TGTGCCAGCAGCTATTGGACTGGGCTCTCTGGAAACACCATATATTTT | CASSYWTGLSGNTIYF
. | TRBJ1-2 | TRBV24-1 | . | TGTGCCACCAGTCCGGTTGGATATAACTATGGCTACACCTTC | CATSPVGYNYGYTF
. | TRBJ2-2 | TRBV5-1 | once | TGCGCCAGCAGCTTAGAATCAGGGGTGAACACCGGGGAGCTGTTTTTT | CASSLESGVNTGELFF
TRBD1 | TRBJ1-4 | TRBV7-9 | few | TGTGCCAGCAGCCAACACAGGGGTCTTAATGAAAAACTGTTTTTT | CASSQHRGLNEKLFF
TRBD1 | TRBJ2-2 | TRBV11-2 | . | TGTGCCAGCAGTTCGGACAGGTCTAAGAAGCTGTTTTTT | CASSSDRSKKLFF
. | TRBJ2-7 | TRBV5-1 | . | TGCGCCAGCTCACACGAACGGACCTACGAGCAGTACTTC | CASSHERTYEQYF
. | TRBJ2-1 | TRBV7-2 | . | TGTGCCAGCAGCCCCGGAGGGACATTCTCCTACAATGAGCAGTTCTTC | CASSPGGTFSYNEQFF
. | TRBJ2-1 | TRBV28 | . | TGTGCCAGCAGTGTTTCCGCGGGATGGCTCTCCTACAATGAGCAGTTCTTC | CASSVSAGWLSYNEQFF
. | TRBJ1-5 | TRBV25-1 | . | TGTGCCAGCAGTGAATGGGGAGGGAATCAGCCCCAGCATTTT | CASSEWGGNQPQHF
. | TRBJ2-3 | TRBV4-3 | . | TGCGCCAGCAGCCAAGACTCTGACAGTCAGGCAGATACGCAGTATTTT | CASSQDSDSQADTQYF
. | TRBJ1-2 | TRBV6-5 | . | TGTGCCAGCAGCGACGGGATAATTGATGGCTACACCTTC | CASSDGIIDGYTF
. | TRBJ2-3 | TRBV7-2 | . | TGTGCCAGCAGCTCCCCTGGGGGGGCTAGCACAGATACGCAGTATTTT | CASSSPGGASTDTQYF
. | TRBJ2-7 | TRBV6-6 | . | TGTGCCAGCAGTTACGAGGGAAGTGGCGCCTACGAGCAGTACTTC | CASSYEGSGAYEQYF